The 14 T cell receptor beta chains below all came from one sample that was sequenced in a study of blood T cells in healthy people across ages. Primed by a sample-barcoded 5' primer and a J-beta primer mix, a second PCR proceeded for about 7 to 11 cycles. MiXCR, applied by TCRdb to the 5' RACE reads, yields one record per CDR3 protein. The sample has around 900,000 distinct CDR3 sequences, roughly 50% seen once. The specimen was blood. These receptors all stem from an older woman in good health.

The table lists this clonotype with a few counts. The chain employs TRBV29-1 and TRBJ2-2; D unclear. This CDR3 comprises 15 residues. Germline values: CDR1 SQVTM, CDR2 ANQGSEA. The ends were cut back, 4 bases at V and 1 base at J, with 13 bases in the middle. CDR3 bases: TGCAGCGTTGTAGGTGACTCGAAGAACACCGGGGAGCTGTTTTTT. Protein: CSVVGDSKNTGELFF.

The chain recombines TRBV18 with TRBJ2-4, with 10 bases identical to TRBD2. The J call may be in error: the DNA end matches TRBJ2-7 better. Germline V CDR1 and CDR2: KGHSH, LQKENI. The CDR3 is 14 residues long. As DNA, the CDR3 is TGTGCCAGCTCACCACCACTAGCGGGATACGAGCAGTACTTC. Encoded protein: CASSPPLAGYEQYF.

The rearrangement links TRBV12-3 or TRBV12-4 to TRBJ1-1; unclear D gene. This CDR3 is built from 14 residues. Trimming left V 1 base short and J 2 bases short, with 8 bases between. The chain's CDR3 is CASSLGSRNTEAFF. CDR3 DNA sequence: TGTGCCAGCAGTTTAGGTTCCCGCAACACTGAAGCTTTCTTT.

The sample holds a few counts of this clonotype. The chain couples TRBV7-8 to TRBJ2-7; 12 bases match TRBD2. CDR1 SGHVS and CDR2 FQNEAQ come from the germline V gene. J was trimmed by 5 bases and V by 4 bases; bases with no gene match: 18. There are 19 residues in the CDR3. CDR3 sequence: CASSSRPQTSGSLLHEQYF. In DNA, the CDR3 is TGTGCCAGCAGCTCCCGACCCCAGACTAGCGGGAGTCTCCTGCACGAGCAGTACTTC.

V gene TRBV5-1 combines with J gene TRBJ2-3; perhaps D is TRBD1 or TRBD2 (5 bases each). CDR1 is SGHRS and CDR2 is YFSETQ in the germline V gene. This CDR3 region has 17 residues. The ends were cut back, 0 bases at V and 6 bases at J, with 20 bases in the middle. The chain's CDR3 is CASSLAEKNLGEDTQYF. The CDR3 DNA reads TGCGCCAGCAGCTTGGCCGAAAAAAACCTAGGGGAGGATACGCAGTATTTT.

Here the CDR3 reads CAISERQTTNYGYTF. The CDR3 bases are TGTGCCATCAGTGAAAGGCAGACAACTAACTATGGCTACACCTTC. This rearrangement joins TRBV10-3 to TRBJ1-2, with D uncertain. The V gene's germline CDR1 is ENHRY and CDR2 SYGVKD. The CDR3 is 15 amino acids. V lost 3 bases and J 0 bases, leaving 11 bases between the germline ends.

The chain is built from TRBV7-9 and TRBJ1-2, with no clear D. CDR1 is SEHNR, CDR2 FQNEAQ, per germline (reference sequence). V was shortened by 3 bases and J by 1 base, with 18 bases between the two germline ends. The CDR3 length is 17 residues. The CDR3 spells CASSFRLTANNNYGYTF. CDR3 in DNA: TGTGCCAGCAGCTTCAGGTTGACGGCGAACAATAACTATGGCTACACCTTC. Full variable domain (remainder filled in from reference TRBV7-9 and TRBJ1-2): DTGVSQNPRHKITKRGQNVTFRCDPISEHNRLYWYRQTLGQGPEFLTYFQNEAQLEKSRLLSDRFSAERPKGSFSTLEIQRTEQGDSAMYLCASSFRLTANNNYGYTFGSGTRLTVV.

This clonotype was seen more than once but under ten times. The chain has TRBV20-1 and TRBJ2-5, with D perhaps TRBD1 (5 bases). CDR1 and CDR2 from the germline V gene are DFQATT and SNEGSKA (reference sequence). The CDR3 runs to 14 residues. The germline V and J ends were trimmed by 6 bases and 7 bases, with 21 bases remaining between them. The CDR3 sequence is CSATWGRNLGTQYF. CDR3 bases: TGCAGTGCCACCTGGGGCAGGAATTTAGGGACCCAGTACTTC.

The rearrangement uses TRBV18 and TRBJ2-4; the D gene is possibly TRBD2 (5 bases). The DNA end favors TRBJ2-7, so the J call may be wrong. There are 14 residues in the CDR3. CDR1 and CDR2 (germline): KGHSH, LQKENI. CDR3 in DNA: TGTGCCAGCTCTAATCGGGAAGGGACCTACGAGCAGTACTTC. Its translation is CASSNREGTYEQYF.

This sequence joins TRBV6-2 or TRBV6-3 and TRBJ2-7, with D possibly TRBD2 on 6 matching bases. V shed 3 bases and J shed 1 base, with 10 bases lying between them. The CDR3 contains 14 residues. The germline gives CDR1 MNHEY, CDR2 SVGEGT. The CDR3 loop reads CASSYMTSSYEQYF. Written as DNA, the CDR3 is TGTGCCAGCAGTTATATGACTAGTTCCTACGAGCAGTACTTC.

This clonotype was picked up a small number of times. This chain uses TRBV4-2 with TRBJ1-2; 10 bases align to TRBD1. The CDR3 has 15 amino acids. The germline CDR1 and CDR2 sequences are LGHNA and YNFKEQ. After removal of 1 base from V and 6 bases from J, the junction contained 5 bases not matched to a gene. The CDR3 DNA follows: TGTGCCAGCAGCCAAGCCATAGGGACAGGGGATGGCTACACCTTC. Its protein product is CASSQAIGTGDGYTF.

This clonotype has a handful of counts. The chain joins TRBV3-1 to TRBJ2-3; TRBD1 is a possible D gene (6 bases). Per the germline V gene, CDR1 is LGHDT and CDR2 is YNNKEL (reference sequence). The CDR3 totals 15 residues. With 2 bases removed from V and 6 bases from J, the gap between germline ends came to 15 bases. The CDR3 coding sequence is TGTGCCAGCAGCCAAACCAGGGGTTCCTCTGATACGCAGTATTTT. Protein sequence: CASSQTRGSSDTQYF.

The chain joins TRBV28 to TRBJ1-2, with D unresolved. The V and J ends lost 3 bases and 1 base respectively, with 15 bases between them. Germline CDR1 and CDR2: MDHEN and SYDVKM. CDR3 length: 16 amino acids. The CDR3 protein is CASSFGGSHRNYGYTF. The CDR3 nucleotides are TGTGCCAGCAGTTTTGGTGGCTCTCACCGTAACTATGGCTACACCTTC.

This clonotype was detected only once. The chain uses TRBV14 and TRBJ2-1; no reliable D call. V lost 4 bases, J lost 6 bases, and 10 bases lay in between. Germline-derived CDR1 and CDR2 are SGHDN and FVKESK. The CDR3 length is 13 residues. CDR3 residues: CASSPTMINEQFF. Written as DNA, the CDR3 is TGTGCCAGCAGCCCCACTATGATCAATGAGCAGTTCTTC.